This entry lists 10 T cell receptor beta chains sequenced from one sample in a study of blood T cell repertoires in COVID-19 (dated by TCRdb to about 2020). Libraries were built with the immunoSEQ multiplex PCR assay. This is the immuneACCESS table as TCRdb keeps it, with only in-frame sequences that have V and J called. A part of the clones is gone; compared with another copy, unresolved V genes explain less than half, and the rest is unexplained. A total of some 300,000 clones appear in this sample, approximately 91% of them only once. Jointly, the top ten make up about 1% of the sample. Sequencing was carried out using PBMCs or T cells enriched from blood (not recorded which). The receptor source for this set is a woman aged 30 to 39 who had recovered from COVID-19.

This rearrangement joins TRBV5-6 to TRBJ2-1; 10 nucleotides align to TRBD2. CDR1 is SGHDT and CDR2 is YYEEEE in the germline V gene. V gave up 2 bases and J gave up 8 bases; unmatched junction bases: 4. The CDR3 covers 14 residues. CDR3 coding DNA: TGTGCCAGCAGCTTCGCTAGCGGGAGTGATGAGCAGTTCTTC. This translates into CASSFASGSDEQFF.

J is TRBJ2-5 and V is TRBV12-3 or TRBV12-4, with a tentative D call TRBD2 (7 bases). CDR3 length equals 13 residues. The V gene lost 3 bases and the J gene lost 7 bases, with 12 bases spanning the gap. CDR3 sequence: CASSFEGGGTQYF. The DNA for the CDR3 is TGTGCCAGCAGTTTTGAGGGAGGGGGGACCCAGTACTTC.

This sequence joins TRBV4-1 and TRBJ1-1, with 9 positions matching TRBD1. The J segment lost 5 bases and the V segment lost 4 bases, leaving 8 bases of the junction unmatched. Germline lookup yields CDR1 MGHRA and CDR2 YSYEKL. The CDR3 length is 15 residues. The CDR3 region has the DNA TGCGCCAGCAGCCCCCTCGACAGGGGGTGGACTGAAGCTTTCTTT. Translating it yields CASSPLDRGWTEAFF.

Here the CDR3 reads CASSPGQMNQPQHF. The CDR3 DNA reads TGTGCCAGCAGCCCAGGACAGATGAATCAGCCCCAGCATTTT. The J gene is TRBJ1-5, the V gene TRBV7-8; a weak D match, TRBD1 (6 bases). The CDR3 loop spans 14 amino acids. Trimming cost V 5 bases and J 4 bases, with 12 bases left between them. Germline V gives CDR1 SGHVS, CDR2 FQNEAQ.

The chain couples TRBV28 to TRBJ1-2, with TRBD1 matching 7 bases. The V and J ends lost 6 bases and 4 bases, in that order; junction bases with no gene match: 8. The CDR3 is 14 residues long. Looked up from germline, CDR1 is MDHEN and CDR2 is SYDVKM. The CDR3 DNA reads as TGTGCCAGCAGGTCACAGGGGATCCTCTATGGCTACACCTTC. This translates into CASRSQGILYGYTF.

The J gene is TRBJ2-7, the V gene TRBV5-1, with 8 bases identical to TRBD1. Germline V gene lookup returns CDR1 SGHRS and CDR2 YFSETQ. There are 15 residues in the CDR3. The V and J ends lost 5 bases and 5 bases, in that order; junction bases with no gene match: 12. The CDR3 nucleotides are TGCGCCAGCAGTTCTCAATGGACAGGGAGCCACGAGCAGTACTTC. Amino acid sequence: CASSSQWTGSHEQYF.

This chain uses TRBV2 with TRBJ1-6, with 9 bases matching TRBD1. CDR3 length: 15 residues. Germline CDR1 SNHLY, CDR2 FYNNEI. Losses at the gene ends were 7 bases for V and 6 bases for J; bases not matched to a gene: 7. In nucleotides, the CDR3 is TGTGCCAGCATGACAGGGGGAAGAACTAATTCACCCCTCCACTTT. Amino acid sequence: CASMTGGRTNSPLHF.

The chain recombines TRBV7-9 with TRBJ2-3; TRBD1 might be the D (5 bases). Trimming shortened V by 1 base and J by 3 bases, and 11 bases separated the two germline ends. Germline V gene lookup returns CDR1 SEHNR and CDR2 FQNEAQ (reference sequence). This CDR3 region has 15 residues. CDR3: CASSLVWPGTDTQYF. In DNA form, the CDR3 reads TGTGCCAGCAGCTTAGTGTGGCCAGGGACAGATACGCAGTATTTT.

The CDR3 nucleotides are TGCGCCAGCAGGCCTACAGGTGTCTTTCGTCAGCCCCAGCATTTT. The encoded protein is CASRPTGVFRQPQHF. J is TRBJ1-5 and V is TRBV5-1; the D gene is possibly TRBD1 (5 bases). Germline lookup yields CDR1 SGHRS and CDR2 YFSETQ. V dropped 5 bases and J dropped 6 bases, with 18 bases sitting between them. The CDR3 is 15 residues long. Combining the CDR3 with reference TRBV5-1 and TRBJ1-5 gives the whole variable domain KAGVTQTPRYLIKTRGQQVTLSCSPISGHRSVSWYQQTPGQGLQFLFEYFSETQRNKGNFPGRFSGRQFSNSRSEMNVSTLELGDSALYLCASRPTGVFRQPQHFGDGTRLSIL.

The rearrangement links TRBV18 to TRBJ1-1; D unresolved. V lost 5 bases to trimming and J lost 2 bases, with 9 bases between them. CDR3 size: 13 residues. Germline V lookup: CDR1 KGHSH, CDR2 LQKENI. CDR3 sequence reads: CASSLSPNTEAFF. For the CDR3, the DNA is TGTGCCAGCTCATTATCCCCTAACACTGAAGCTTTCTTT.